The clone carrying this T cell receptor beta chain has only a few counts. The target antigen is unknown. The ends were cut back, 3 bases at V and 4 bases at J, with 7 bases in the middle. CDR1 is WSHSY, CDR2 SAAADI, per germline. The CDR3 loop spans 13 amino acids. The sample originates from a study of sequential checkpoint blockade in melanoma. For the study at large: TCRbeta immunosequencing was performed on DNA from roughly 99 pretreatment melanoma tumor samples.

Profiled with immunoSEQ multiplex PCR; TCRdb holds only in-frame clones, not every one. The profile shows roughly 5,000 clones, approximately 23% of them singletons. Study outcomes and limitations: Pretreatment TIL clonality tracked with response in the nivolumab-first arm.

The treatment: randomized to nivolumab then ipilimumab (arm A) or the reverse (arm B). The receptor comes from a human donor with melanoma. This sample comprised tumor tissue (inferred from file names), obtained from a patient given nivolumab and ipilimumab in sequence. This chain links TRBV10-2 with TRBJ1-5; no reliable D call. In DNA form, the CDR3 reads TGCGCCAGCAGTGATGGGATTAATCAGCCCCAGCATTTT. This sequence encodes CASSDGINQPQHF.